This T cell receptor (beta chain) was documented in a study of blood T cell repertoires in COVID-19. Assay: immunoSEQ multiplex PCR; the TCRdb copy retains only in-frame clones and omits some. The data hold 300,000 to 400,000 clones, with 80% to 90% observed a single time. Looked up from germline, CDR1 is LGHDT and CDR2 is YNNKEL (reference sequence). Between the trimmed V and J ends, which lost 0 bases and 6 bases, there was a span of 15 bases. The CDR3 is 16 residues long. This clone was found once. The specimen was PBMCs or T cells enriched from blood (not recorded which). This rearrangement joins TRBV3-1 (or the pseudogene TRBV3-2) to TRBJ1-5, with D possibly being TRBD1 (6 bases). The receptor's source is a woman aged 40 to 55 with acute COVID-19. DNA for the CDR3: TGTGCCAGCAGCCAAGATTTGGCAGGGGCATTTCAGCCCCAGCATTTT. Residues: CASSQDLAGAFQPQHF.